This T cell receptor beta chain was observed in a study of cytomegalovirus exposure and HLA in healthy donors. These donors were members of the 120-subject validation cohort, a group separate from the approximately 670-subject first cohort. The data were produced by immunoSEQ multiplex PCR, yet TCRdb's version contains in-frame clones alone and is incomplete. The table includes roughly 150,000 clones, 91% detected once. Concerning this clone itself: Its matching antigen is unknown.

Study-wide results and caveats: Researchers catalogued about 160 TCR beta chains as cytomegalovirus-associated. Most TCR sequences were seen very rarely across donors, but some public TCRs occurred in many.

This CDR3 region has 15 residues. The junction had 10 bases not matched to a gene; V was cut back by 5 bases and J by 5 bases. The germline gives CDR1 MRHNA, CDR2 SNTAGT. The gene calls are TRBV6-4 and TRBJ2-5; 8 positions match TRBD1. The receptor comes from a man younger than 30 in good health and CMV-seronegative. The source material was PBMCs. The CDR3 sequence is CASSPTTGVVETQYF. The DNA of the CDR3 is TGTGCCAGCAGTCCCACGACAGGGGTTGTTGAGACCCAGTACTTC.